Listed below are T cell receptor beta chains from one sample, sequenced in a study of cytomegalovirus exposure and HLA in healthy donors. Only in-frame clones appear in the TCRdb table, and some are missing; sequencing was by immunoSEQ multiplex PCR. The profile shows some 150,000 clones, 80% of them singletons. Sequencing was done on a sample of PBMCs. Receptors were obtained from a woman aged 50 to 65 in good health and CMV-seronegative. Both conserved end residues are part of each CDR3. The D gene is left open where the match is weak.

D | J | V | CDR3
TRBD1 | TRBJ2-7 | TRBV5-1 | CASAPGQGFREQYF
TRBD1 | TRBJ1-5 | TRBV2 | CASFRGRPVNQPQHF
TRBD1 | TRBJ2-2 | TRBV7-9 | CASISSGTGGTGELFF
TRBD2 | TRBJ2-7 | TRBV6-5 | CASSQLAGGLYEQYF
- | TRBJ1-4 | TRBV7-2 | CASSLEGGIPTNEKLFF
TRBD1 | TRBJ2-5 | TRBV19 | CASSSLNRGRQETQYF
- | TRBJ1-2 | TRBV29-1 | CSVLGGYGYTF
TRBD1 | TRBJ2-7 | TRBV27 | CASSLDRDDYEQYF
- | TRBJ1-1 | TRBV18 | CASSPVPADSNTEAFF
TRBD1 | TRBJ2-7 | TRBV5-4 | CASSSRTGTYEQYF
TRBD1 | TRBJ1-2 | TRBV5-4 | CASSWVGQGAGGYTF
- | TRBJ2-3 | TRBV7-7 | CASSLGTQETQYF
TRBD2 | TRBJ2-1 | TRBV6-7 | CASPGGGQLNEQFF
- | TRBJ2-6 | TRBV7-9 | CASSNATWGGGANVLTF
TRBD2 | TRBJ2-3 | TRBV19 | CASTRTSGGSTDTQYF
TRBD2 | TRBJ2-2 | TRBV6-6 | CASGGGGWSGELFF
TRBD1 | TRBJ2-2 | TRBV7-6 | CASGLRTGGNTGELFF
- | TRBJ1-2 | TRBV5-4 | CASSVGSLNTALYGYTF
TRBD1 | TRBJ2-7 | TRBV7-3 | CASSYTGGDHRQYF
- | TRBJ2-7 | TRBV19 | CASSIGRAYEQYF
- | TRBJ2-5 | TRBV5-8 | CASSLGRNVQETQYF
TRBD1 | TRBJ1-1 | TRBV27 | CASSLGQGQMNTEAFF
- | TRBJ1-2 | TRBV28 | CASIRRGLYGYTF
- | TRBJ2-3 | TRBV5-4 | CASSLQGGRDTQYF
- | TRBJ2-5 | TRBV28 | CASSFRSGVETQYF
TRBD2 | TRBJ2-2 | TRBV4-2 | CASSRSGGGNTGELFF
TRBD2 | TRBJ2-5 | TRBV18 | CASSPRASGKQETQYF
- | TRBJ2-7 | TRBV6-1 | CASSEGYGTLTYEQYF
TRBD1 | TRBJ1-4 | TRBV28 | CASSPIGTGDEKLFF
- | TRBJ2-1 | TRBV28 | CASSLGGPSYNEQFF
TRBD2 | TRBJ2-3 | TRBV9 | CASSVALWEDGLGTDTQYF
- | TRBJ1-1 | TRBV6-1 | CASRAPNYEAFF
- | TRBJ2-4 | TRBV2 | CANQLRGNIQYF
TRBD2 | TRBJ2-7 | TRBV6-1 | CASSPGTSGTYEQYF
- | TRBJ2-5 | TRBV5-1 | CASSFQGKETQYF
- | TRBJ1-1 | TRBV19 | CASSIPGVKNTEAFF
- | TRBJ1-4 | TRBV2 | CASSEYLGGEKLFF
TRBD1 | TRBJ2-7 | TRBV6-5 | CATRTDRATYEQYF
- | TRBJ2-3 | TRBV2 | CASSEGTSTDTQYF
TRBD1 | TRBJ2-7 | TRBV27 | CASSRPDRGEQYF
TRBD2 | TRBJ2-5 | TRBV7-9 | CASSLTASGGRETQYF
- | TRBJ1-2 | TRBV27 | CASSLGGRAANYGYTF
TRBD1 | TRBJ1-1 | TRBV6-5 | CASSTEGQGATEAFF
TRBD1 | TRBJ2-3 | TRBV7-9 | CASRQGGQGAADTQYF
TRBD2 | TRBJ2-2 | TRBV7-6 | CASSLMASGRTANTGELFF
- | TRBJ2-7 | TRBV28 | CASSPPATGLAYEQYF
- | TRBJ2-1 | TRBV18 | CASSPQGISQSNEQFF
TRBD1 | TRBJ2-7 | TRBV6-6 | CASLLGTGYEQYF
TRBD2 | TRBJ2-1 | TRBV4-1 | CASSPLAGGRREQFF
- | TRBJ2-3 | TRBV10-3 | CAITAGDTDTQYF
TRBD2 | TRBJ2-7 | TRBV14 | CASRFGGRASHEQYF
TRBD1 | TRBJ1-2 | TRBV28 | CASKQGLAGYTF
TRBD2 | TRBJ2-1 | TRBV19 | CASSIQGGRYNEQFF
- | TRBJ1-1 | TRBV7-9 | CASSYKNTEAFF
- | TRBJ1-5 | TRBV5-1 | CASSLAFGSNQPQHF
- | TRBJ1-3 | TRBV4-3 | CASSQVEGNTIYF
- | TRBJ1-1 | TRBV5-4 | CASSLRGHGNTEAFF